A selection of T cell receptor beta chains follows, all from one sample in a study of T cells in Graves' hyperthyroidism and ophthalmopathy. Using its own MiXCR run on the multiplex PCR reads, TCRdb lists one record per CDR3 protein. The repertoire holds about 740,000 distinct CDR3 sequences, with approximately 14% as singletons. The specimen sequenced was blood. Receptors originate from a woman under 30 with Graves' hyperthyroidism. Both conserved end residues are part of each CDR3. The D gene is left open where the match is weak.

v_call	d_call	j_call	cdr3_aa
TRBV7-9	.	TRBJ2-1	CASSGSQGGWSNEQFF
TRBV5-6	.	TRBJ2-7	CASSLGRRSTFYEQYF
TRBV19	TRBD1	TRBJ2-7	CASSAGTVYEQYF
TRBV28	TRBD1	TRBJ1-1	CASSSQDRGKAFF
TRBV13	TRBD1	TRBJ2-7	CASSMDRDYYEQYF
TRBV7-2	.	.	CASSSFYNEQYF
TRBV27	.	TRBJ1-1	CASSFRVTGNTEAFF
TRBV18	.	TRBJ2-5	CASSRSGQETQYF
TRBV4-3	.	TRBJ1-4	CASSTPQGTKLFF
TRBV7-9	TRBD1	TRBJ1-6	CASSFWDSRRVRSPPHF
TRBV11-1	.	TRBJ1-2	CASSRGELYGHGYTF
TRBV5-1	.	TRBJ2-7	CASSDSLRDSSYEQYF
TRBV11-2	TRBD2	TRBJ2-6	CASSPGGLAFGANVLTF
TRBV7-2	TRBD2	TRBJ2-3	CASSFGLAGYTQYF
TRBV20-1	.	TRBJ2-5	CSVLPGETQYF
TRBV5-5	TRBD2	TRBJ2-3	CASSMRTSGDTQYF
TRBV27	.	TRBJ2-2	CASSFPTPTQPQPSTGELFF
TRBV4-3	.	TRBJ2-7	CASSQDYEAYEQYF
TRBV19	.	TRBJ1-3	CASSLGDSTIYF
TRBV24-1	.	TRBJ2-1	CATSDVTGTQQFF
TRBV18	.	TRBJ2-5	CASSPPVAETQYF
TRBV29-1	.	TRBJ2-1	CSVEGGAYEQFF
TRBV5-5	.	TRBJ1-4	CASTLIGWYNEKLFF
TRBV3-1	TRBD2	TRBJ2-1	CASSPDGTSHSSYNEQFF
TRBV29-1	TRBD1	TRBJ2-1	CSVRDRVSFRNEQFF
TRBV20-1	TRBD2	TRBJ2-1	CSAPQREGRAEVEQFF
TRBV2	.	TRBJ2-4	CASTGVGAKNIQYF
TRBV2	.	TRBJ1-2	CASSLYARYGYTF
TRBV4-1	.	TRBJ2-6	CASSQRMGMSSGANVLTF
TRBV7-9	TRBD2	TRBJ2-2	CASGLAGMAGELFF
TRBV7-2	TRBD1	TRBJ2-7	CASSPRTGGRTYEQYF
TRBV5-5	.	TRBJ2-1	CASSLGSQFF
TRBV2	TRBD2	TRBJ2-5	CASSEVVAGEETQYF
TRBV28	.	TRBJ2-1	CASSLPGLARNEQFF
TRBV3-1	TRBD1	TRBJ1-1	CASSTLGSDREAFF
TRBV28	.	.	CASSLPTPVTLGGYNEQYF
TRBV27	.	TRBJ2-7	CASSVTGGENYEQYF
TRBV9	.	TRBJ2-1	CASSVSMGEQFF
TRBV2	.	TRBJ2-2	CASSSISTGELFF
TRBV6-2/TRBV6-3	.	TRBJ1-2	CASSPGGVRSGYTF
TRBV7-9	.	TRBJ2-7	CASSLDSISYEQYF
TRBV6-6	.	TRBJ2-7	CASSYEVPPTYEQYF